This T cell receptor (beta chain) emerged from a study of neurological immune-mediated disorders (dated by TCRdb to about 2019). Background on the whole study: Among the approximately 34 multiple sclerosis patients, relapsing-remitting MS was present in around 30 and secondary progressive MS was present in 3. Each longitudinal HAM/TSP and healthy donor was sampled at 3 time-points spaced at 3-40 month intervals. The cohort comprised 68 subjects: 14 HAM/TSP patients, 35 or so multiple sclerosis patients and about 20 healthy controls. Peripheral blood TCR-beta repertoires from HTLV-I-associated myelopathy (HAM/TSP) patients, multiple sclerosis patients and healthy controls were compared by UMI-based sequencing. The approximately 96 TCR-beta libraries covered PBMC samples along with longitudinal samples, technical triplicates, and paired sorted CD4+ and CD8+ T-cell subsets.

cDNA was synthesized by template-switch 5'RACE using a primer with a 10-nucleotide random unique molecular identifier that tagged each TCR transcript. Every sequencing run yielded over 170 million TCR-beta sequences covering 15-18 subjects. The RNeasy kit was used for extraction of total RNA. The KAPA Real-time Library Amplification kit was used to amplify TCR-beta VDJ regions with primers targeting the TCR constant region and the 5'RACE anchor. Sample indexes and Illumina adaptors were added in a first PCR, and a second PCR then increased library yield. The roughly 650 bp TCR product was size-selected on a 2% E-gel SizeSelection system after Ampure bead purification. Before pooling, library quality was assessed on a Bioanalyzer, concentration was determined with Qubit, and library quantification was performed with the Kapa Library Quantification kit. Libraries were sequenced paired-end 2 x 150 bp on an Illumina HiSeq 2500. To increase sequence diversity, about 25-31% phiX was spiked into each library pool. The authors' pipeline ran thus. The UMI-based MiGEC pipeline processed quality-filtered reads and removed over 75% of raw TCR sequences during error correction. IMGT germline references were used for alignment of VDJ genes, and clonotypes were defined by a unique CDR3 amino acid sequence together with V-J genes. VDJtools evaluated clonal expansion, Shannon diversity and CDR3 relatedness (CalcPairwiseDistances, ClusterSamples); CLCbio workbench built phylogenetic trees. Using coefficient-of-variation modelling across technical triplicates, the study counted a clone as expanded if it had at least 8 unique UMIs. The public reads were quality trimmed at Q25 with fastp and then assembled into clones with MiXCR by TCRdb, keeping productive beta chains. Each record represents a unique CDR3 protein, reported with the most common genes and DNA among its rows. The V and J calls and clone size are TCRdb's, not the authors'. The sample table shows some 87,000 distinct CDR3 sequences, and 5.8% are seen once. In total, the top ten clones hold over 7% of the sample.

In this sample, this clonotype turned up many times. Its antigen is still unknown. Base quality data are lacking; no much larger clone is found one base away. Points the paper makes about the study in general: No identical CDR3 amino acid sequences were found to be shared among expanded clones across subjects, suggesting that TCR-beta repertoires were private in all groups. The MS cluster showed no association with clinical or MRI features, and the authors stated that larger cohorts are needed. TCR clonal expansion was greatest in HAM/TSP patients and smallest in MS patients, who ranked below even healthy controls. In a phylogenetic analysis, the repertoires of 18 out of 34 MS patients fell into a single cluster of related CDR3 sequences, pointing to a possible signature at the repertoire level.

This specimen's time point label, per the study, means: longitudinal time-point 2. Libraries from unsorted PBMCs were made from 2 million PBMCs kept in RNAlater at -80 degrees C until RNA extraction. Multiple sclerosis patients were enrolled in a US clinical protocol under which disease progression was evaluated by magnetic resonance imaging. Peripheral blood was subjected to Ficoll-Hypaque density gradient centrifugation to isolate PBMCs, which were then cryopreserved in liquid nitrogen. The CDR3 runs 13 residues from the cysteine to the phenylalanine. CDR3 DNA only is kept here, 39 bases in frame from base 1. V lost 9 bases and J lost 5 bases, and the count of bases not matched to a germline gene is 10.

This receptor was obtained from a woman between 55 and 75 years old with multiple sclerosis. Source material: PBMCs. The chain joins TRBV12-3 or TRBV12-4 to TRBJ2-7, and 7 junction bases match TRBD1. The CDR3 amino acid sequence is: CASGGQNIHEQYF. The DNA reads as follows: TGTGCCAGTGGGGGACAGAACATCCACGAGCAGTACTTC.